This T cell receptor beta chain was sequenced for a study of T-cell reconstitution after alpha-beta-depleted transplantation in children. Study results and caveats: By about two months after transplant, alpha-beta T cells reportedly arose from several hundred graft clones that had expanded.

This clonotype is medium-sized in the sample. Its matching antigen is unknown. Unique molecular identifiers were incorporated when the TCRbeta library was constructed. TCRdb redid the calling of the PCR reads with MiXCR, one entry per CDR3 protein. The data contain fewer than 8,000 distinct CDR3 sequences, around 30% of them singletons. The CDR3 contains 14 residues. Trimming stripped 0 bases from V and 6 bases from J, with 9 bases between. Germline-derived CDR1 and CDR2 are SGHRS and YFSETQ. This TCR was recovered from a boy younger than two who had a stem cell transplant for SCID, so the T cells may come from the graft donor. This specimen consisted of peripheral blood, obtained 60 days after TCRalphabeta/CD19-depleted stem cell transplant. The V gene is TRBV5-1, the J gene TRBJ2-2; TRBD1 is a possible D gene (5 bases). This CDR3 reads CASSLEKGAGELFF. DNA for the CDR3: TGCGCCAGCAGCTTGGAAAAAGGGGCCGGGGAGCTGTTTTTT.